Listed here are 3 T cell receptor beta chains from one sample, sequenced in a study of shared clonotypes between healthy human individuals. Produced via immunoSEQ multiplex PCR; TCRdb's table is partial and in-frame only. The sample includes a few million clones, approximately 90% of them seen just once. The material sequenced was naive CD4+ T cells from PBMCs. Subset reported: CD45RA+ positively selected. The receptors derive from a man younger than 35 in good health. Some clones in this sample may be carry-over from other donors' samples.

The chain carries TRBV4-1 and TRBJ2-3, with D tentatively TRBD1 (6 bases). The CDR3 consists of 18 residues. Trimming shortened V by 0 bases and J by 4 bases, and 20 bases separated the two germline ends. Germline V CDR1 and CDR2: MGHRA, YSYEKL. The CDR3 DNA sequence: TGCGCCAGCAGCCAAGAGGTTGGGGGAAGGGGACAACCAGATACGCAGTATTTT. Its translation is CASSQEVGGRGQPDTQYF.

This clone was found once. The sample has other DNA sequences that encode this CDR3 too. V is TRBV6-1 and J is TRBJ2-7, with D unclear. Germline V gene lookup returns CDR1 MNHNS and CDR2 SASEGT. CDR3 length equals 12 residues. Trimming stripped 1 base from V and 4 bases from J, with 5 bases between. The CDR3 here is CASSEEGYEQYF. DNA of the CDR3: TGTGCCAGCAGTGAAGAAGGGTACGAGCAGTACTTC.

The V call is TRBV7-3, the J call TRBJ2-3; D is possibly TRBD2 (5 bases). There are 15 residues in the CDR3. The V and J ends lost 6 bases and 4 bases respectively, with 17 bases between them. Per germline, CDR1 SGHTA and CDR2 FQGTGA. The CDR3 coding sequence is TGTGCCAGCAGGCAGACCGGGAACGGGGCAGATACGCAGTATTTT. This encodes CASRQTGNGADTQYF.